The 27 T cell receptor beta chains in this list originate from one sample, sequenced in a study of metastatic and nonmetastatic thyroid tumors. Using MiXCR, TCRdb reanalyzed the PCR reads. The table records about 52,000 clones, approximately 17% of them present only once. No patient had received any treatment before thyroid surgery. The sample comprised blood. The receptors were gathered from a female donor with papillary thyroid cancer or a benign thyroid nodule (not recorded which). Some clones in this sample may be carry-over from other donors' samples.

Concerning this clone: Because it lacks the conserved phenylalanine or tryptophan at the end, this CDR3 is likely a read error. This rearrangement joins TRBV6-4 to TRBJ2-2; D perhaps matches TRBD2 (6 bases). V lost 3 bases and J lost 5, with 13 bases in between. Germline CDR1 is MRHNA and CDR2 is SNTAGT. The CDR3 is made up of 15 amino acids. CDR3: CASSETEGGTGELFC. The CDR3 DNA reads TGTGCCAGCAGTGAGACGGAGGGAGGAACCGGGGAGCTGTTTTGT.

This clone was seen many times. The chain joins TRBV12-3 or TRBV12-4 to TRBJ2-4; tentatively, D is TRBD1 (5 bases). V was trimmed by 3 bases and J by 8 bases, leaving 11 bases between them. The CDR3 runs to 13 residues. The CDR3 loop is CASSFSGKDIQYF. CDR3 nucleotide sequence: TGTGCCAGCAGTTTTTCAGGGAAGGACATTCAGTACTTC.

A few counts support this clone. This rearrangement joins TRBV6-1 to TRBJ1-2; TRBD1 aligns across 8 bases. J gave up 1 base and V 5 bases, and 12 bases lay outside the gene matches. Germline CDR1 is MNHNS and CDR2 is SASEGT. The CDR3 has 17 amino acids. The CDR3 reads CASSPQTGATFNYGYTF. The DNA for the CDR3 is TGTGCCAGCAGTCCCCAGACAGGGGCTACGTTTAACTATGGCTACACCTTC.

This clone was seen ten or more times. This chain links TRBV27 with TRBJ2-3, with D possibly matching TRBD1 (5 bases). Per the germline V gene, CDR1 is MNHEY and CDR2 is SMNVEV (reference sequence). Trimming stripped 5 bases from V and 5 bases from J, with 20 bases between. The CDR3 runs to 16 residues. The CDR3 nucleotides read TGTGCCAGCAGTCTCTTTGTGGCAGGGCTTAAAGATACGCAGTATTTT. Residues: CASSLFVAGLKDTQYF.

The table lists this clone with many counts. This CDR3 is CASSLERSANTEAFF. The CDR3 coding sequence is TGTGCCAGCAGCTTAGAAAGGTCAGCCAACACTGAAGCTTTCTTT. The chain has TRBV11-2 and TRBJ1-1; D is unclear. Deletions cut 0 bases from V and 2 bases from J, with 10 bases between. The CDR3 extends over 15 amino acids. In germline, CDR1 is SGHAT, CDR2 FQNNGV.

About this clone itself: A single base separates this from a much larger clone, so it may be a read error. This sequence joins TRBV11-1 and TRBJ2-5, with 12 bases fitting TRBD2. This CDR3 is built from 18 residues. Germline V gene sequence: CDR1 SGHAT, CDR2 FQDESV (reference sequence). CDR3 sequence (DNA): TGTGCCAGCAGCTTAGGGACTAGCGGGACTTGGGGAAAAGAGACCAAGTACTTC. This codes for CASSLGTSGTWGKETKYF.

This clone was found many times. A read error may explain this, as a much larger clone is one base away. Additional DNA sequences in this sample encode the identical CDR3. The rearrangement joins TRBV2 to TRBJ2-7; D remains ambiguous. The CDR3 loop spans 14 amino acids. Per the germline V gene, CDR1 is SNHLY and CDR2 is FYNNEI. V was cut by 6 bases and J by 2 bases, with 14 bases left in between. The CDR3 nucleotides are TGTGCCAGCAGGAGCCAGCACAGCCCCTACGAGCAGTACTTC. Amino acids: CASRSQHSPYEQYF.

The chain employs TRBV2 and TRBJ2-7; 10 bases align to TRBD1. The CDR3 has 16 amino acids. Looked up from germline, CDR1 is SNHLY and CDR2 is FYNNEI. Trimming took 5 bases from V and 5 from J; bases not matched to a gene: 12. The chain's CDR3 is CASSSSTGTGAHEQYF. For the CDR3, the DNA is TGTGCCAGCAGTTCAAGTACCGGGACAGGGGCCCACGAGCAGTACTTC. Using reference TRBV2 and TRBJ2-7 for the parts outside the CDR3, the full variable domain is EPEVTQTPSHQVTQMGQEVILRCVPISNHLYFYWYRQILGQKVEFLVSFYNNEISEKSEIFDDQFSVERPDGSNFTLKIRSTKLEDSAMYFCASSSSTGTGAHEQYFGPGTRLTVT.

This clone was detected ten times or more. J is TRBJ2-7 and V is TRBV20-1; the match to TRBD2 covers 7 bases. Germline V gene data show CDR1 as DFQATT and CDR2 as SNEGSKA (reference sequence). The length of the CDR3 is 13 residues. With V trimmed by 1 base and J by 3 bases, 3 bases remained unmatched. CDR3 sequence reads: CSARGASGYEQYF. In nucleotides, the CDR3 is TGCAGTGCTAGAGGGGCTAGCGGCTACGAGCAGTACTTC.

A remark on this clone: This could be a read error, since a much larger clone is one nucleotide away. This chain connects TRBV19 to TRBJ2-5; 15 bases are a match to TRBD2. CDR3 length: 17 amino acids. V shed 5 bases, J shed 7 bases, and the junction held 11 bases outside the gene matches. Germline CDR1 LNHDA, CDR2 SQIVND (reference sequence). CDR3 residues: CASSFGLAGGPQGTQYF. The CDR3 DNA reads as TGTGCCAGTAGTTTCGGACTAGCGGGAGGGCCCCAGGGGACCCAGTACTTC.

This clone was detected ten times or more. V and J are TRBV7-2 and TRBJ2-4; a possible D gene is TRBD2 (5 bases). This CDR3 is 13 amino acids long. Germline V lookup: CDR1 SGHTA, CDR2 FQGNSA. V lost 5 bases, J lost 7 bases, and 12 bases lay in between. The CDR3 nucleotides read TGTGCCAGCAGCCCTTCCCCGGGGAACATTCAGTACTTC. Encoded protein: CASSPSPGNIQYF.

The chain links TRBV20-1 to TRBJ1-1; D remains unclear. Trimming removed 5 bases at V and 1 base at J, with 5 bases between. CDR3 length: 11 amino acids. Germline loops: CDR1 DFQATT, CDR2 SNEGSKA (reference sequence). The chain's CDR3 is CSAEQNTEAFF. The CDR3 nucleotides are TGCAGTGCTGAACAGAACACTGAAGCTTTCTTT.

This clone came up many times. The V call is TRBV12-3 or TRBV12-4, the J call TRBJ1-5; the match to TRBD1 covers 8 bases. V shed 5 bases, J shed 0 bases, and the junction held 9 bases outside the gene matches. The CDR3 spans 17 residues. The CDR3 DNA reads TGTGCCAGCAGTCTTTGGGGGACAGGAGGTAGCAATCAGCCCCAGCATTTT. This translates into CASSLWGTGGSNQPQHF.

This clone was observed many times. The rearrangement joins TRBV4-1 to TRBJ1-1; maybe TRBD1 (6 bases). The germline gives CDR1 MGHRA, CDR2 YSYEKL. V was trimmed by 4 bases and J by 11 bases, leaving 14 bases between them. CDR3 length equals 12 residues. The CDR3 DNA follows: TGCGCCAGCAGCCCCGAGGGGGGCCTGGCTTTCTTT. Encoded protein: CASSPEGGLAFF.

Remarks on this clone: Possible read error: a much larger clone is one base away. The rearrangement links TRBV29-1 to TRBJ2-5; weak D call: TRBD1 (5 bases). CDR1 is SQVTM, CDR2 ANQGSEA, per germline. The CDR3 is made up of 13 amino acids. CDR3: CSVEIGGAETKYF. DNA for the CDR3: TGCAGCGTTGAAATCGGTGGGGCAGAGACCAAGTACTTC.

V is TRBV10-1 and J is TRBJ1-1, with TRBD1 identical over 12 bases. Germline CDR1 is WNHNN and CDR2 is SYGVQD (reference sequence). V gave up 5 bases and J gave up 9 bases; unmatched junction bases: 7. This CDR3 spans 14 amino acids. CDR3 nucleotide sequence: TGCGCCAGCAGTTGGGACAGGGGGCGACCCCAAGCTTTCTTT. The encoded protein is CASSWDRGRPQAFF.

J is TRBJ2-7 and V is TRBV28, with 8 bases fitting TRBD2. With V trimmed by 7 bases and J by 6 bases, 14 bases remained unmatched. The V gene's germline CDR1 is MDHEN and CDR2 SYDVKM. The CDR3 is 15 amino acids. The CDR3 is CASIPRRAGGLEQYF. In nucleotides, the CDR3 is TGTGCCAGCATCCCCCGTCGGGCGGGGGGCCTCGAGCAGTACTTC.

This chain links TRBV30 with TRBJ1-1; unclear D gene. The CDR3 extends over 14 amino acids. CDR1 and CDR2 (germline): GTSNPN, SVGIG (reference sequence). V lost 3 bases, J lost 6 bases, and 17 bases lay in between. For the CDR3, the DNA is TGTGCCTGGAGCATACGGGGAAGGGTGGCTGAAGCTTTCTTT. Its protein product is CAWSIRGRVAEAFF.

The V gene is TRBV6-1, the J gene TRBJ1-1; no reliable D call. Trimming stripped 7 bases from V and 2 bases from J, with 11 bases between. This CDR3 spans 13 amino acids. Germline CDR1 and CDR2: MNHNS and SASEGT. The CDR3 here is CASNKCGNTEAFF. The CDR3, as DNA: TGTGCCAGCAACAAATGTGGTAACACTGAAGCTTTCTTT.

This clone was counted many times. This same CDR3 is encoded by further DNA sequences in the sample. CDR3 in amino acids: CASSVGQGDGDEQYF. CDR3 in DNA: TGCGCCAGCAGCGTGGGACAGGGGGACGGCGACGAGCAGTACTTC. The rearrangement uses TRBV5-1 and TRBJ2-7; 11 bases fit TRBD1. Trimming removed 4 bases from V and 5 bases from J; junction bases left unmatched: 8. Germline V gene lookup returns CDR1 SGHRS and CDR2 YFSETQ. CDR3 length equals 15 residues. The complete variable domain, with remaining parts taken from reference TRBV5-1 and TRBJ2-7, reads KAGVTQTPRYLIKTRGQQVTLSCSPISGHRSVSWYQQTPGQGLQFLFEYFSETQRNKGNFPGRFSGRQFSNSRSEMNVSTLELGDSALYLCASSVGQGDGDEQYFGPGTRLTVT.

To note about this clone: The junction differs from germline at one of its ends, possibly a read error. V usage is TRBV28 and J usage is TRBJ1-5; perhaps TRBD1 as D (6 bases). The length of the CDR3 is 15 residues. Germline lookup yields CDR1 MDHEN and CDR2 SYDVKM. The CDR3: CASGLQLGDNQSHHF. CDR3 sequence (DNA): TGTGCCAGCGGACTCCAATTGGGGGACAATCAGTCCCATCATTTT.

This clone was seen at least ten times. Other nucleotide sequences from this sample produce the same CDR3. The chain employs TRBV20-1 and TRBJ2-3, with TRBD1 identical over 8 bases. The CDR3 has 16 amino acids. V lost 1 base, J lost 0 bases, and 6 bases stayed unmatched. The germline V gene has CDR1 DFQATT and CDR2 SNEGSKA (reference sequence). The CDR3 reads CSARVGQVTSTDTQYF. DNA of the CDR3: TGCAGTGCTAGAGTGGGACAGGTCACTAGCACAGATACGCAGTATTTT.

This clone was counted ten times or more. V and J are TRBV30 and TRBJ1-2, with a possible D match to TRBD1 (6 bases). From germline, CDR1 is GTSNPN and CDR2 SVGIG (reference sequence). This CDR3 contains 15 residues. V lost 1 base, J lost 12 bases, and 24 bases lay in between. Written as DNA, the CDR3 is TGTGCCTGGAGTGGAGAAACGGGGGGGGCACATGAGAACACCTTC. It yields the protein CAWSGETGGAHENTF.

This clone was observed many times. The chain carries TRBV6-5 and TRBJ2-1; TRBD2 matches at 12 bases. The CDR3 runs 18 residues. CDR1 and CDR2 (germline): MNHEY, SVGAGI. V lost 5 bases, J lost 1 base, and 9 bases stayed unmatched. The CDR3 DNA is TGTGCCAGCAGTCTGACTAGCGGGAGAAGGAGGTCCTACAATGAGCAGTTCTTC. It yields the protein CASSLTSGRRRSYNEQFF.

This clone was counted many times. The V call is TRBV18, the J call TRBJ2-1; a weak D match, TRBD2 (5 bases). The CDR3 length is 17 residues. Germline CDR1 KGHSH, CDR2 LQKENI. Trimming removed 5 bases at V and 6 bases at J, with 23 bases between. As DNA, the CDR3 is TGTGCCAGCTCAGCTCTTCCTCAGGCGGAGGTCCCCAATGAGCAGTTCTTC. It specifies CASSALPQAEVPNEQFF.

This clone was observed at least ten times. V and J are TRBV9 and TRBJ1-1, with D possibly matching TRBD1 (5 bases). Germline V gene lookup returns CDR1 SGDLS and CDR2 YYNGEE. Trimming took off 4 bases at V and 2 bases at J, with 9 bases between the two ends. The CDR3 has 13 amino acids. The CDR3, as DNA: TGTGCCAGCAGCCCTACAGGTAACACTGAAGCTTTCTTT. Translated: CASSPTGNTEAFF.

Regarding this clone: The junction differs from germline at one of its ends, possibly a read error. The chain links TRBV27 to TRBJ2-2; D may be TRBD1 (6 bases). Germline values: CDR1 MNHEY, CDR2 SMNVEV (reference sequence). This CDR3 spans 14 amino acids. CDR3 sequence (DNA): TGTGCCAGCAGCCCGACAGGTGGCACCGGGGATCTGTTTTTT. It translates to CASSPTGGTGDLFF.